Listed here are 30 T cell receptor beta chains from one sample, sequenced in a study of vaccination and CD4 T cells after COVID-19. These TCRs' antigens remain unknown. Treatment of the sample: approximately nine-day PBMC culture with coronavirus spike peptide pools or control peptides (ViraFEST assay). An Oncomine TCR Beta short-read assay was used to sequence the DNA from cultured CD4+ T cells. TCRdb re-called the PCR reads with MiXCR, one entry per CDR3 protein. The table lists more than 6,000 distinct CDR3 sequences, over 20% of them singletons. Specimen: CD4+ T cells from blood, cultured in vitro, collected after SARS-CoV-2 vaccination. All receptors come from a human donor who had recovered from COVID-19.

In DNA, the CDR3 is TGTGCCAGTAGTATCCGCAGCCCCAACACCGGGGAGCTGTTTTTT. Protein sequence: CASSIRSPNTGELFF. The chain couples TRBV19 to TRBJ2-2; no firm D call. The length of the CDR3 is 15 residues. Germline V CDR1 and CDR2: LNHDA, SQIVND (reference sequence). Deletions cut 3 bases from V and 2 bases from J, with 10 bases between.

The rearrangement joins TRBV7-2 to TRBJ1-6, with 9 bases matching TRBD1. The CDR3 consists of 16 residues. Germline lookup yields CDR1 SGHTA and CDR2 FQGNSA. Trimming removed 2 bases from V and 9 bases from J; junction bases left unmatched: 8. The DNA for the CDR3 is TGTGCCAGCAGCTTAAACAGGGGGCAGTGGTTTTCACCCCTCCACTTT. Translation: CASSLNRGQWFSPLHF.

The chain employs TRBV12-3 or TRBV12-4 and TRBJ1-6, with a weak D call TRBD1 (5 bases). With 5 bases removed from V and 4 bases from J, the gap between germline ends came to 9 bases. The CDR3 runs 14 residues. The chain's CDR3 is CASSQGRYNSPLHF. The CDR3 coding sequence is TGTGCCAGCAGTCAGGGACGGTATAATTCACCCCTCCACTTT.

CDR3 DNA sequence: TGTGCCATCAGTGAGTCCTCCAACGGGGGTGTAAGCACAGATACGCAGTATTTT. Protein sequence: CAISESSNGGVSTDTQYF. The gene calls are TRBV10-3 and TRBJ2-3; D is possibly TRBD2 (6 bases). V dropped 0 bases and J dropped 0 bases, with 16 bases sitting between them. The germline V gene encodes CDR1 ENHRY and CDR2 SYGVKD. This CDR3 is built from 18 residues.

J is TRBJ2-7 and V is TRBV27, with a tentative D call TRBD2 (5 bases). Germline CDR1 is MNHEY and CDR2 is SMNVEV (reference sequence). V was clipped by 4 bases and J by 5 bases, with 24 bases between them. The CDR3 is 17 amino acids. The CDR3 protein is CASSSLAVYGNPDEQYF. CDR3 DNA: TGTGCCAGCAGTTCCCTAGCTGTGTATGGGAATCCAGACGAGCAGTACTTC.

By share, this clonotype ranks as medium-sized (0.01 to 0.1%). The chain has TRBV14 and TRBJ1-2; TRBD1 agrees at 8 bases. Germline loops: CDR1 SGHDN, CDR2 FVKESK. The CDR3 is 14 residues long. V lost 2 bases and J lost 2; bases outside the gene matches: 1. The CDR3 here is CASSQRQGNYGYTF. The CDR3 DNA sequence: TGTGCCAGCAGCCAACGACAGGGGAACTATGGCTACACCTTC.

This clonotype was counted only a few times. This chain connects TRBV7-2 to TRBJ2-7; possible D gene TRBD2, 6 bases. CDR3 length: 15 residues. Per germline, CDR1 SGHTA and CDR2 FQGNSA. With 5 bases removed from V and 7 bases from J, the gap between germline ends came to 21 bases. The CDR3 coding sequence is TGTGCCAGCAGCCCGCTGGGGACTCTACTTGGAGAGCAGTACTTC. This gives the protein CASSPLGTLLGEQYF.

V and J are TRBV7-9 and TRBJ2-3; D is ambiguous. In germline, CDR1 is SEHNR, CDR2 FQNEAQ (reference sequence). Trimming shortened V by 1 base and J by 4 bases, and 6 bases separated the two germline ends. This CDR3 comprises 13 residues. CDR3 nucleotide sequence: TGTGCCAGCAGCTTAGGACTGGCAGATACGCAGTATTTT. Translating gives CASSLGLADTQYF.

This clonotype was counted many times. The chain's CDR3 is CASSLGSGVRGDEQYF. The CDR3 DNA follows: TGTGCCAGCAGCCTTGGTTCCGGGGTGCGCGGTGACGAGCAGTACTTC. The J gene is TRBJ2-7, the V gene TRBV7-9; D is possibly TRBD2 (5 bases). The length of the CDR3 is 16 residues. Germline V CDR1 and CDR2: SEHNR, FQNEAQ (reference sequence). V was cut by 5 bases and J by 5 bases, with 22 bases left in between.

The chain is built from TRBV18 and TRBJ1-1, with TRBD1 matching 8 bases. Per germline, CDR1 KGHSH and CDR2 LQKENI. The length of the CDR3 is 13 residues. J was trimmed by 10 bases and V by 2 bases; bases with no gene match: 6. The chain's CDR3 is CASSPGQGQAAFF. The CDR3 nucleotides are TGTGCCAGCTCACCAGGACAGGGACAGGCAGCTTTCTTT.

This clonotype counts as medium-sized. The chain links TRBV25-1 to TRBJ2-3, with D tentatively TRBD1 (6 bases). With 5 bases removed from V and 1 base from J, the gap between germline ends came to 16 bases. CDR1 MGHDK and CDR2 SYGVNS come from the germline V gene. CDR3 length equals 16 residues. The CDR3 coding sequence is TGTGCCAGCAGTCGGGCAGGGGAATACCGCACAGATACGCAGTATTTT. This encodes CASSRAGEYRTDTQYF.

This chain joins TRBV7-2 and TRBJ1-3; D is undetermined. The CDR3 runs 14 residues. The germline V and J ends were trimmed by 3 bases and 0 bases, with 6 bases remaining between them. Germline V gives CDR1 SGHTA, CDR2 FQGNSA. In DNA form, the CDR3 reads TGTGCCAGCAGCTTTCGGAGCTCTGGAAACACCATATATTTT. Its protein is CASSFRSSGNTIYF.

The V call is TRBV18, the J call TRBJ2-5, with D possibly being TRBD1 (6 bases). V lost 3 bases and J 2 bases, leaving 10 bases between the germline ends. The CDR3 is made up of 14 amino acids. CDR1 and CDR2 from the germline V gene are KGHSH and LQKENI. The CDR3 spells CASSPSGVQETQYF. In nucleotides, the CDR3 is TGTGCCAGCTCACCCTCAGGGGTGCAAGAGACCCAGTACTTC.

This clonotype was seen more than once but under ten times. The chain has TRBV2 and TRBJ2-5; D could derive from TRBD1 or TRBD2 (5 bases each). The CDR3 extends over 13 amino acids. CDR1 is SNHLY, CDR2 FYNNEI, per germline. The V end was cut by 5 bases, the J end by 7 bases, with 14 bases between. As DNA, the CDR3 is TGTGCCAGCAGTTGGGACCCGTCAGGGACCCAGTACTTC. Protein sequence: CASSWDPSGTQYF.

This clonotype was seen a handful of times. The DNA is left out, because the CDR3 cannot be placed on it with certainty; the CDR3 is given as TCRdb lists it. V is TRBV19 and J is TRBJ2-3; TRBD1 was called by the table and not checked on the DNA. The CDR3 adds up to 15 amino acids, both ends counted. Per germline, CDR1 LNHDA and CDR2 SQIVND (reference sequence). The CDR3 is CASTSGASQTDTQYF.

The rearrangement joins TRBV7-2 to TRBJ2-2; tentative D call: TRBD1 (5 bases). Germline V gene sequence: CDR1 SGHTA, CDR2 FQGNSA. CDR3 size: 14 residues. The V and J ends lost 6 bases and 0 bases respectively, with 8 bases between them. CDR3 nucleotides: TGTGCCAGCAGGGGGCAGCCGAACACCGGGGAGCTGTTTTTT. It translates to CASRGQPNTGELFF. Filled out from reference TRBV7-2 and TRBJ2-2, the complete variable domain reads GAGVSQSPSNKVTEKGKDVELRCDPISGHTALYWYRQSLGQGLEFLIYFQGNSAPDKSGLPSDRFSAERTGGSVSTLTIQRTQQEDSAVYLCASRGQPNTGELFFGEGSRLTVL.

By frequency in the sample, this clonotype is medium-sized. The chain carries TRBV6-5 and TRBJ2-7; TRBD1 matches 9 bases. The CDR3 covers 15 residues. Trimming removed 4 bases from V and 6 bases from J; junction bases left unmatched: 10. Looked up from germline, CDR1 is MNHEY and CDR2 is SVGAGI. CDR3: CASSFAGQGTVEQYF. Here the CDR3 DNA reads TGTGCCAGCAGTTTTGCCGGACAGGGGACGGTCGAGCAGTACTTC.

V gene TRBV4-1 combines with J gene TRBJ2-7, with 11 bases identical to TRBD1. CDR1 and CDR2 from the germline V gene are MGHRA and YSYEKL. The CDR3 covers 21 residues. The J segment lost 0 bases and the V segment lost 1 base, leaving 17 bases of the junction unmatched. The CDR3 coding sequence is TGCGCCAGCAGCCAAGGGGGACAGGGGGGGTTGTCCCGACGAAACTCCTACGAGCAGTACTTC. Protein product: CASSQGGQGGLSRRNSYEQYF.

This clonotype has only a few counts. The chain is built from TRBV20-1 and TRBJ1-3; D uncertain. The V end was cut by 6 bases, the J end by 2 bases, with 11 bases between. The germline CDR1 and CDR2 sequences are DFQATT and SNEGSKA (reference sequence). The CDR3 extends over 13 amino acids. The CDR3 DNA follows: TGCAGTGCCCCCCGGGCAGCTGGAAACACCATATATTTT. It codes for CSAPRAAGNTIYF.

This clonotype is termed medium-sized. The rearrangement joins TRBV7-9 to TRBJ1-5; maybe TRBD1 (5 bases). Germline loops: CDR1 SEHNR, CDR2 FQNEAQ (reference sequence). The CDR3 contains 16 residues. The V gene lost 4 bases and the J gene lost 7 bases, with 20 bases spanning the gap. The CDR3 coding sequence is TGTGCCAGCAGCTCGTCGGACACTCCAGCCAGCCAGCCCCAGCATTTT. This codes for CASSSSDTPASQPQHF.

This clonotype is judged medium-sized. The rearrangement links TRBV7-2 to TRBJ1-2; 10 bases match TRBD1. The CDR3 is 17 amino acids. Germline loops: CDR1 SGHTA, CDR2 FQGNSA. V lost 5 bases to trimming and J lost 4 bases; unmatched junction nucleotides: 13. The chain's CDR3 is CASSLGLTGGGGYGYTF. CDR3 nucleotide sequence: TGTGCCAGCAGCCTAGGTCTGACAGGGGGCGGCGGCTATGGCTACACCTTC.

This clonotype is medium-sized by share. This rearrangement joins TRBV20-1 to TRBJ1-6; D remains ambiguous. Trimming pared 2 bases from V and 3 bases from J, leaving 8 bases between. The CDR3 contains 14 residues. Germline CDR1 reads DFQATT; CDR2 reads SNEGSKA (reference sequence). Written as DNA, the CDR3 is TGCAGTGCTAGAACGGGGTTCTATAATTCACCCCTCCACTTT. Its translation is CSARTGFYNSPLHF.

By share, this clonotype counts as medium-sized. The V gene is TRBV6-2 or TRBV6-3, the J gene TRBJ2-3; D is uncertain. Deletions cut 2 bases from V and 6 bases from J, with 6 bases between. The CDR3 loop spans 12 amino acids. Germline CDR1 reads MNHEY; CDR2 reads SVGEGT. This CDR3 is CASSYPKDTQYF. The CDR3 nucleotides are TGTGCCAGCAGTTACCCGAAGGATACGCAGTATTTT.

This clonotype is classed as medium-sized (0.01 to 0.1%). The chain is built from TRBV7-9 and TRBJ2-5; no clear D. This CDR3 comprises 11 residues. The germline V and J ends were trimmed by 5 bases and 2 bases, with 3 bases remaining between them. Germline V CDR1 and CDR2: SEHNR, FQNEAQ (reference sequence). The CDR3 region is CASSVQETQYF. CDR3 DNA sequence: TGTGCCAGCAGCGTACAAGAGACCCAGTACTTC.

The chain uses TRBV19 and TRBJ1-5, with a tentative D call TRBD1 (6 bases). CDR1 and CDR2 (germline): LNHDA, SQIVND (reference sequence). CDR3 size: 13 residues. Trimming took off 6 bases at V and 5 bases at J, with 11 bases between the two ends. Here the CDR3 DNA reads TGTGCCAGTAGCCTGGACAGCGATCAGCCCCAGCATTTT. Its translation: CASSLDSDQPQHF.

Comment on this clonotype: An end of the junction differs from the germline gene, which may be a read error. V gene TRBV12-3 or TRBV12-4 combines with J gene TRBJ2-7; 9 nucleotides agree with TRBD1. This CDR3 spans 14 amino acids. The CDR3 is CASSPGSGQGARDF. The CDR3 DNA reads TGTGCCAGCAGTCCCGGATCGGGACAGGGAGCAAGGGACTTC.

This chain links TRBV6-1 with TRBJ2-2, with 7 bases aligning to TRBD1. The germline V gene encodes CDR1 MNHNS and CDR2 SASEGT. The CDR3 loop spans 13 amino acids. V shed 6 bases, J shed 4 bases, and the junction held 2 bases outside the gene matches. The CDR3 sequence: CASRTGFTGELFF. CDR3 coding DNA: TGTGCCAGCAGGACAGGGTTCACCGGGGAGCTGTTTTTT.

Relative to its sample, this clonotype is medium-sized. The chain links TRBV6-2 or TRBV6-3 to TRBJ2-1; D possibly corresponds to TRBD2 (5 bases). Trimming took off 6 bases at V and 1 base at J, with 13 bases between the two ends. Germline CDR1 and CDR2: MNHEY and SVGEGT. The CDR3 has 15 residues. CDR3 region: CASRLGRVSYNEQFF. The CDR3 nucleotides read TGTGCCAGCAGACTAGGGCGGGTATCCTACAATGAGCAGTTCTTC.

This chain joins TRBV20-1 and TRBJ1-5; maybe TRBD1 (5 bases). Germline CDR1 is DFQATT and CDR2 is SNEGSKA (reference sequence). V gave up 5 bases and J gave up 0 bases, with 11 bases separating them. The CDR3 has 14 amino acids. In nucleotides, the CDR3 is TGCAGTGCTGGACACCTTTATAGCAATCAGCCCCAGCATTTT. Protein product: CSAGHLYSNQPQHF.

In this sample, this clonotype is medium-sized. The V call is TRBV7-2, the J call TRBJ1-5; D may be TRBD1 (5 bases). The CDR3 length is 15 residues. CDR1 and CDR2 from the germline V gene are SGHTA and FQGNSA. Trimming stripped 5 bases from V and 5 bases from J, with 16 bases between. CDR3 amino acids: CASSGGVGFHQPQHF. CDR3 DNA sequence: TGTGCCAGCAGCGGGGGGGTGGGGTTCCATCAGCCCCAGCATTTT.